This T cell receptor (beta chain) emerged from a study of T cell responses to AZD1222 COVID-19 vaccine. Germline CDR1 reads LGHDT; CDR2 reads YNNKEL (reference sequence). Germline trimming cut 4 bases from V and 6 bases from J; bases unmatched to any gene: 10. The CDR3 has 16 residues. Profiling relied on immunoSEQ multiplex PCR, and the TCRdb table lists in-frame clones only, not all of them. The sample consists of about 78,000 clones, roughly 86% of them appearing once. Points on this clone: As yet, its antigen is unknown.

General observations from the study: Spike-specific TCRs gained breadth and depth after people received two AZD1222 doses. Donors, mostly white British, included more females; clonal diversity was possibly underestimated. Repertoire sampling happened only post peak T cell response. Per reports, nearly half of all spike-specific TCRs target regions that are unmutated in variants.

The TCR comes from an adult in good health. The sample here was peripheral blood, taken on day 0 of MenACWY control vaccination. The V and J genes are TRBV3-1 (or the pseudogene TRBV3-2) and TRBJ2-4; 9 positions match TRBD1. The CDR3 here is CASSLKGTGRGNIQYF. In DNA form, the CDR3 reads TGTGCCAGCAGCCTCAAAGGGACAGGGAGAGGAAACATTCAGTACTTC.